These 12 T cell receptor beta chains share one sample of origin, sequenced in a study of control samples from healthy donors and cancer patients. The table came from immunoSEQ multiplex PCR; TCRdb's copy has only in-frame clones and leaves some out. The sample shows 150,000 to 190,000 clones, over 90% of them seen only once. The specimen sequenced was blood. The receptor source for this set is a man aged 45-65 years in good health.

The V call is TRBV7-9, the J call TRBJ1-1; D is ambiguous. The CDR3 runs 13 residues. The V gene's germline CDR1 is SEHNR and CDR2 FQNEAQ (reference sequence). V was shortened by 7 bases and J by 5 bases, with 14 bases between the two germline ends. Written as DNA, the CDR3 is TGTGCCAGCACCCCGGGAGTCGGAACTGAAGCTTTCTTT. Protein sequence: CASTPGVGTEAFF.

V and J are TRBV5-1 and TRBJ2-5, with D tentatively TRBD1 or TRBD2 (6 bases each). The CDR3 spans 15 residues. V shed 4 bases and J shed 2 bases, with 15 bases lying between them. Germline values: CDR1 SGHRS, CDR2 YFSETQ. CDR3 loop: CASSPFGGPQETQYF. CDR3 sequence (DNA): TGCGCCAGCAGCCCTTTTGGGGGGCCGCAAGAGACCCAGTACTTC. The full variable domain, its missing parts supplied by reference TRBV5-1 and TRBJ2-5, is KAGVTQTPRYLIKTRGQQVTLSCSPISGHRSVSWYQQTPGQGLQFLFEYFSETQRNKGNFPGRFSGRQFSNSRSEMNVSTLELGDSALYLCASSPFGGPQETQYFGPGTRLLVL.

The sample holds one count of this clone. This chain uses TRBV7-8 with TRBJ2-7; D may match TRBD1 or TRBD2 (5 bases each). Germline lookup yields CDR1 SGHVS and CDR2 FQNEAQ. This CDR3 has 14 residues. V lost 5 bases to trimming and J lost 4 bases, with 15 bases between them. The CDR3, as DNA: TGTGCCAGCAGCCTGGGGGACGCTAGTTACGAGCAGTACTTC. This encodes CASSLGDASYEQYF.

V usage is TRBV4-2 and J usage is TRBJ2-2, with TRBD2 matching 14 bases. The CDR3 totals 15 residues. CDR1 is LGHNA and CDR2 is YNFKEQ in the germline V gene. Losses at the gene ends were 4 bases for V and 7 bases for J; bases not matched to a gene: 2. CDR3 residues: CASSPGLAGGGELFF. For the CDR3, the DNA is TGTGCCAGCAGCCCCGGACTAGCGGGGGGCGGGGAGCTGTTTTTT.

CDR3 nucleotides: TGTGCCAGTAGTATAGAAGCCGGACACCACTATGGCTACACCTTC. Translated: CASSIEAGHHYGYTF. The chain joins TRBV19 to TRBJ1-2; tentative D call: TRBD1 (5 bases). This CDR3 contains 15 residues. V shed 0 bases and J shed 3 bases, with 11 bases lying between them. Per germline, CDR1 LNHDA and CDR2 SQIVND (reference sequence).

This clone was seen once. The chain carries TRBV11-3 and TRBJ2-5; TRBD2 matches at 8 bases. This CDR3 is 13 amino acids long. Germline CDR1 is SGHNT and CDR2 is YENEEA. V was clipped by 4 bases and J by 4 bases; unmatched bases: 2. The CDR3 sequence is CASSSRGGETQYF. The DNA of the CDR3 is TGTGCCAGCAGCTCCCGGGGGGGAGAGACCCAGTACTTC.

The gene calls are TRBV18 and TRBJ2-3; 8 bases align to TRBD2. The length of the CDR3 is 14 residues. CDR1 and CDR2 from the germline V gene are KGHSH and LQKENI. Unmatched junction bases numbered 4, after V lost 2 bases and J lost 6 bases. As DNA, the CDR3 is TGTGCCAGCTCACCAGAAGCGGGGGAGGATACGCAGTATTTT. It is translated as CASSPEAGEDTQYF. Combining the CDR3 with reference TRBV18 and TRBJ2-3 gives the whole variable domain NAGVMQNPRHLVRRRGQEARLRCSPMKGHSHVYWYRQLPEEGLKFMVYLQKENIIDESGMPKERFSAEFPKEGPSILRIQQVVRGDSAAYFCASSPEAGEDTQYFGPGTRLTVL.

The chain combines TRBV27 with TRBJ1-5; TRBD1 agrees at 11 bases. Germline CDR1 is MNHEY and CDR2 is SMNVEV (reference sequence). J lost 5 bases, V lost 5 bases, and 2 bases had no gene match. The CDR3 has 14 amino acids. The CDR3 bases are TGTGCCAGCAGTAGGACAGGGGGCTATCAGCCCCAGCATTTT. It encodes CASSRTGGYQPQHF.

The chain is built from TRBV6-5 and TRBJ1-2; 9 bases line up with TRBD1. J lost 5 bases, V lost 6 bases, and 4 bases had no gene match. CDR1 is MNHEY, CDR2 SVGAGI, per germline. This CDR3 comprises 13 residues. The DNA for the CDR3 is TGTGCCAGCAGAACCGGGACAGGGTATGGCTACACCTTC. Residues: CASRTGTGYGYTF.

The J gene is TRBJ2-2, the V gene TRBV30; 7 bases are shared with TRBD2. Germline V CDR1 and CDR2: GTSNPN, SVGIG (reference sequence). Trimming removed 4 bases from V and 5 bases from J; junction bases left unmatched: 13. CDR3 length: 16 amino acids. The CDR3 DNA sequence: TGTGCCTGGACTCGCTTGGGAGGGGTGGGGACCGGGGAGCTGTTTTTT. This translates into CAWTRLGGVGTGELFF.

This sequence joins TRBV5-4 and TRBJ1-2; TRBD1 is a possible D gene (5 bases). CDR3 size: 12 residues. The V and J ends lost 4 bases and 4 bases respectively, with 8 bases between them. Germline V gives CDR1 SGHNT, CDR2 YYREEE (reference sequence). The CDR3 nucleotides are TGTGCCAGCAGCGTCGACAGCTATGGCTACACCTTC. Translation: CASSVDSYGYTF.

The V call is TRBV28, the J call TRBJ2-7; D tentatively reads TRBD1 or TRBD2 (6 bases each). The length of the CDR3 is 15 residues. V lost 5 bases and J lost 4, with 18 bases in between. Germline CDR1 MDHEN, CDR2 SYDVKM. CDR3 coding DNA: TGTGCCAGCAGTCCGCCGGTGGGGGGCCGGTACGAGCAGTACTTC. The encoded protein is CASSPPVGGRYEQYF.